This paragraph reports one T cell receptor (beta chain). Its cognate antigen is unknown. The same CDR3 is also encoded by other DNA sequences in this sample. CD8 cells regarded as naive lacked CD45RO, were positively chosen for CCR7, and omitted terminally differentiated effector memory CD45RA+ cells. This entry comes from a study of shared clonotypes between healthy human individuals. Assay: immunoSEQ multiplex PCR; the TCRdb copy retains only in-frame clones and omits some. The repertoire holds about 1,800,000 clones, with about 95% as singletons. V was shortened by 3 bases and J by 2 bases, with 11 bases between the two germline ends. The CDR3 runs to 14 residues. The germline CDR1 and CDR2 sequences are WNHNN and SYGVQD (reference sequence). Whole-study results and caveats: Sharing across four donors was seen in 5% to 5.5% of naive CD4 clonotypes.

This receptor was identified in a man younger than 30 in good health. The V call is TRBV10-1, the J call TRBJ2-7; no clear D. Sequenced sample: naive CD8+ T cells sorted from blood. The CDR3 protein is CASSESGLPYEQYF. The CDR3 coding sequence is TGCGCCAGCAGTGAATCCGGGTTACCCTACGAGCAGTACTTC.